This entry concerns a single T cell receptor beta chain. Per the authors' pipeline: By means of reference gene primer amplification, nucleated cell counts were estimated. Sequencing used immunoSEQ multiplex PCR; TCRdb keeps in-frame clones, though not all of them. The DNA gave D and trimming, while V, J and clone size come from that table. The data hold about 83,000 clones, with around nine tenths observed a single time. This sample stems from a study of blood T cell repertoires in COVID-19. On the study more broadly: Acute and convalescent COVID-19 samples came from the United States, Italy and Spain. PBMCs, B-cell-depleted T cells, or T cells provided the cDNA or gDNA that made up the material.

This CDR3 has 15 amino acids. V lost 2 bases, J lost 2 bases, and 10 bases lay in between. Germline V gene sequence: CDR1 SGDLS, CDR2 YYNGEE. The genes are TRBV9 and TRBJ1-4; D is possibly TRBD1 (6 bases). This clonotype was obtained from a man between 60 and 70 years old with acute or convalescent COVID-19. The sequenced material came from peripheral blood. The CDR3 DNA sequence: TGTGCCAGCAGCGTGGACAGCGCGACTAATGAAAAACTGTTTTTT. Translation: CASSVDSATNEKLFF.